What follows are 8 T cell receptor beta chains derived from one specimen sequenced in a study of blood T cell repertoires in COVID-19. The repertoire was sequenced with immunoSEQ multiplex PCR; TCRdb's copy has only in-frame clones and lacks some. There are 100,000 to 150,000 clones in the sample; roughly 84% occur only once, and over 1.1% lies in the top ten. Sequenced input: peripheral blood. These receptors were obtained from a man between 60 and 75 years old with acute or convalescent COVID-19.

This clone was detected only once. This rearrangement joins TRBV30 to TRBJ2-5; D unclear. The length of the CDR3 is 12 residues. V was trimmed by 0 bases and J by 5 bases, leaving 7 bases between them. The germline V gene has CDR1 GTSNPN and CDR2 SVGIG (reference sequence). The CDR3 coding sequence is TGTGCCTGGAGTGTACTCGGGGAGACCCAGTACTTC. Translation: CAWSVLGETQYF.

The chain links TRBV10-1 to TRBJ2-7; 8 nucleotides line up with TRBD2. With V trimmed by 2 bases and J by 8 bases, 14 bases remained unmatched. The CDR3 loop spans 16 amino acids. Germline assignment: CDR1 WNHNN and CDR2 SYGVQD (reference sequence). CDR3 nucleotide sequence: TGCGCCAGCAGTGAGGTGTCTGCCGGGAGGGCCGGTAAGCAGTACTTC. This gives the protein CASSEVSAGRAGKQYF.

The CDR3 nucleotides are TGTGCCAGCAGCCAGTCGGGACAGTACTATGGCTACACCTTC. Translating it yields CASSQSGQYYGYTF. The rearrangement joins TRBV3-1 (or the pseudogene TRBV3-2) to TRBJ1-2; 7 bases match TRBD1. The germline V gene has CDR1 LGHDT and CDR2 YNNKEL (reference sequence). J lost 3 bases, V lost 3 bases, and 4 bases had no gene match. CDR3 size: 14 residues.

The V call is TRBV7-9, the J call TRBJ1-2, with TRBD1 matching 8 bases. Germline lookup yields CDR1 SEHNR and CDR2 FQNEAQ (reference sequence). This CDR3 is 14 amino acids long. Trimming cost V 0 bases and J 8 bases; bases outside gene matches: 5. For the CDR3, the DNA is TGTGCCAGCAGCTTAGCGGCAGGGGGCGAAGGCTACACCTTC. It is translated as CASSLAAGGEGYTF.

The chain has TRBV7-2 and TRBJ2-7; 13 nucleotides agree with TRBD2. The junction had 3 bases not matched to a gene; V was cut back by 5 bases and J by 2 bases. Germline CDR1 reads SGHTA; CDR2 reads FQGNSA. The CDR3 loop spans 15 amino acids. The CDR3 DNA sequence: TGTGCCAGCAGCCCCGGACTAGCGGGAGCCTACGAGCAGTACTTC. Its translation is CASSPGLAGAYEQYF.

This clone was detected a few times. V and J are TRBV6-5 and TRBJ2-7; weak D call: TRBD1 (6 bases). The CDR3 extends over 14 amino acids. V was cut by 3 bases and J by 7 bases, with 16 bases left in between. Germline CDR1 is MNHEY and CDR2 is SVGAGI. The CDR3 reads CASSYRDGQREQYF. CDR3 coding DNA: TGTGCCAGCAGTTATCGGGACGGACAGAGGGAGCAGTACTTC.

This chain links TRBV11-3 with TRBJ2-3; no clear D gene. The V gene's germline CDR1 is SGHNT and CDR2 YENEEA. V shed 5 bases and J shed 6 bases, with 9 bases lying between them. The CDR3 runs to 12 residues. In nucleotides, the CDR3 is TGTGCCAGCAGCATAGGCCGGGATACGCAGTATTTT. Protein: CASSIGRDTQYF.

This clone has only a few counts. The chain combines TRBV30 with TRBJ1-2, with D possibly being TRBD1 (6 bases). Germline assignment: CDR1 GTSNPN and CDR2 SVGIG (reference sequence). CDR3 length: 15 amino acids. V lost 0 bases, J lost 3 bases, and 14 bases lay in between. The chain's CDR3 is CAWSVGGAEHYGYTF. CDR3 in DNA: TGTGCCTGGAGTGTGGGGGGGGCGGAACACTATGGCTACACCTTC.